The clone carrying this T cell receptor beta chain was seen many times. Its antigen is undetermined. Samples came from axillary lymph nodes draining the breast cancer. The V end lost 5 bases, the J end lost 4 bases, and 17 bases lay between the germline ends. The CDR3 runs to 15 residues. In germline, CDR1 is SGHTA, CDR2 FQGTGA. The data were taken from a study of breast tumors, draining lymph nodes, adjacent tissues. Whole-study results and caveats: Tumor and nontumor repertoires were significantly more similar in luminal-like than in basal-like breast cancer. Most tumor T cells seemingly derive from lymph node, then expand in tumor.

TCRdb re-called the multiplex PCR reads with MiXCR, one entry per CDR3 protein. The sample holds about 140,000 distinct CDR3 sequences, approximately 29% seen once. The sample consisted of axillary lymph node tissue. The clonotype comes from a female donor with breast cancer. Some clones in this sample may be carry-over from other donors' samples. This chain links TRBV7-3 with TRBJ1-2, with a possible D match to TRBD1 (5 bases). This chain's CDR3 is CASSPGGGYGYGYTF. CDR3 DNA sequence: TGTGCCAGCAGCCCAGGCGGGGGGTATGGCTATGGCTACACCTTC.